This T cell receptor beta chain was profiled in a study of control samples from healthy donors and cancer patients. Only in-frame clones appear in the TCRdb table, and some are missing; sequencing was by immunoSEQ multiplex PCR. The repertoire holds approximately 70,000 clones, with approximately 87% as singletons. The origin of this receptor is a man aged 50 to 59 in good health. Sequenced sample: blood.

In nucleotides, the CDR3 is TGCGCCAGCAGACTGGACAGAGAGACCCAGTACTTC. It encodes CASRLDRETQYF. V gene TRBV5-1 combines with J gene TRBJ2-5; TRBD1 might be the D (6 bases). The length of the CDR3 is 12 residues. Germline loops: CDR1 SGHRS, CDR2 YFSETQ. V lost 5 bases, J lost 4 bases, and 9 bases lay in between.